This TCR beta chain is from a study of blood T cell repertoires in COVID-19. Turning to the study itself: Sources were T cells, B-cell-depleted T cells, or PBMCs; the material itself was cDNA or gDNA.

V lost 3 bases to trimming and J lost 6 bases, with 12 bases between them. This CDR3 contains 13 residues. The V gene's germline CDR1 is MNHEY and CDR2 SMNVEV (reference sequence). Original processing methods: Quantification of nucleated cells was approximated via reference gene primer amplification. TCRdb's copy holds only in-frame clones and misses some; the assay was immunoSEQ multiplex PCR. V, J and clone size are taken as reported in that table, and D and trimming were inferred from the DNA itself. The table includes approximately 270,000 clones, 80% to 95% detected once. Exposed participants encountered a COVID-19 case during the 2 weeks preceding study entry.

The sequencing sample was made of PBMCs or T cells enriched from blood (not recorded which). The J gene is TRBJ2-7, the V gene TRBV27; no clear D. The source is a man in his forties who had been exposed to COVID-19. The CDR3 is CASSFPPPSEQYF. As DNA, the CDR3 is TGTGCCAGCAGTTTCCCCCCGCCGAGCGAGCAGTACTTC.